This T cell receptor beta chain is drawn from a study of shared clonotypes between healthy human individuals. Deep was the level at which the assay was run. Every immunoSEQ plate was one replicate of a subset's evenly spread DNA. Sorted-subset replicate PCR reactions contained 200 ng DNA, corresponding to about 30,000 T cell genomes. Libraries were prepared by immunoSEQ multiplex PCR; TCRdb keeps only in-frame clonotypes and omits some of them. The sample has roughly 2.2 million clones, 85% to 95% seen once. CDR1 and CDR2 (germline): MDHEN, SYDVKM. Trimming took off 6 bases at V and 8 bases at J, with 13 bases between the two ends. The CDR3 consists of 13 residues.

The sample taken for sequencing was naive CD4+ T cells from PBMCs. The sample's subset: CD45RA+ positively selected. J is TRBJ1-4 and V is TRBV28, with a weak D call TRBD1 (5 bases). The clonotype comes from a man aged 18 to 30 in good health. Some clones in this sample may be carry-over from other donors' samples. In DNA, the CDR3 is TGTGCCAGCAGGCCGGGACCGTCGGAAAAACTGTTTTTT. Protein product: CASRPGPSEKLFF.